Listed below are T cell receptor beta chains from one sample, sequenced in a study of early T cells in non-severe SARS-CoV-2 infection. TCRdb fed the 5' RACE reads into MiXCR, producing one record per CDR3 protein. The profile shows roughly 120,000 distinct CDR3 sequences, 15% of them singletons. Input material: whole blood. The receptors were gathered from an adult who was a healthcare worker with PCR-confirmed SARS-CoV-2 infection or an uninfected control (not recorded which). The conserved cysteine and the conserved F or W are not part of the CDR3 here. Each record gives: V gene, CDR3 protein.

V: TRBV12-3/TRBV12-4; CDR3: ASSWNRRSGNTIY
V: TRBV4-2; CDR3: ASSRGLAGPNSYNEQF
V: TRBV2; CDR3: ASSLTGATDTQY
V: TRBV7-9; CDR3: ASSLQQGAYEQY
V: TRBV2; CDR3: ASSMTDKTEAF
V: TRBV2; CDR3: ASSVTDLAKNIQY
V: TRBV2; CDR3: ASSDVIYSNQPQH
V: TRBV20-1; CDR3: SARDKGGHYNEQF
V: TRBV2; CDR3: ASSWQGANTGELF
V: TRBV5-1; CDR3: ASSFTQNTGELF
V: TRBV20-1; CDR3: SARDPLGGSRDTQY
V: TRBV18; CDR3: ASSRETGVDSPLH
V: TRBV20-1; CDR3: SARDAPPSGIYNEQF
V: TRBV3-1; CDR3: ASSQGGGPSGELF
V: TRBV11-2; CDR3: ASSPPGTATDTQY
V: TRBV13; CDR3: ASSLEGYLEAF
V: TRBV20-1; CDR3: SAGAGGVDTQY
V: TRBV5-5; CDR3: ASTIGQGRNEKLF
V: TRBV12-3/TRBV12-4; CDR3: ASSYRGQETQY
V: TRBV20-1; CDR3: SATPGGQETQY
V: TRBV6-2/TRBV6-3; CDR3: ASRRDRGAVNEKLF
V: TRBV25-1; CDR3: ASRGTGVLDGYT
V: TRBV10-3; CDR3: AGGTASYNEQF
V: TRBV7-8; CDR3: AGSSGTASFYGYT
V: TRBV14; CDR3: ASSRSTGTGMEKLF
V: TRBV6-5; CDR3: ASSQDREETQY
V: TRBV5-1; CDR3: ASASGRAANEKLF
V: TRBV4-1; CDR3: ASSHPPGLAGFRDTQY
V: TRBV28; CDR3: ASTQGAPYGYT
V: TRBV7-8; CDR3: ASSTNAGPNTEAF
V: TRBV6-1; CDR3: ASRVPLNTEAF
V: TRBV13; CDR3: ASSVTGKGSTEAF
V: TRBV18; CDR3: ASSPRPGAYGYT
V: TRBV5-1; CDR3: ASSLQGDSGNTIY
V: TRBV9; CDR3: ASSVAITRLALNEQF
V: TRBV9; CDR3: ASSVVGQDEAF
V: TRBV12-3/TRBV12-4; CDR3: ASSLMGANVLT
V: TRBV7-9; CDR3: ASSRGGLATNEKLF
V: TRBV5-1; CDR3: ASSLTPGQHYEQY
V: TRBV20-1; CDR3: SARKREGTDTQY
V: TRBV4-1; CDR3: ASSQEKRQGIYEQY
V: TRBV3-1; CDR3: ASSLPGTVYGYT
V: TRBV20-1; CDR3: SARGDAGASGELF
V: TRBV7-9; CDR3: ASSLPTGSNEQF
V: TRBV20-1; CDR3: SAPRQSSYEQY
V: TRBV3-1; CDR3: ASSQDGRIQETQY
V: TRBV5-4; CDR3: ASSLRDSRTDTQY
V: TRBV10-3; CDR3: AISDGGNTEAF
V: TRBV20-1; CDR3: SAWDRVNTEAF
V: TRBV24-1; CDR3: ATSDSGGERNEQF
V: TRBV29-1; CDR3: NFRASTDTQY